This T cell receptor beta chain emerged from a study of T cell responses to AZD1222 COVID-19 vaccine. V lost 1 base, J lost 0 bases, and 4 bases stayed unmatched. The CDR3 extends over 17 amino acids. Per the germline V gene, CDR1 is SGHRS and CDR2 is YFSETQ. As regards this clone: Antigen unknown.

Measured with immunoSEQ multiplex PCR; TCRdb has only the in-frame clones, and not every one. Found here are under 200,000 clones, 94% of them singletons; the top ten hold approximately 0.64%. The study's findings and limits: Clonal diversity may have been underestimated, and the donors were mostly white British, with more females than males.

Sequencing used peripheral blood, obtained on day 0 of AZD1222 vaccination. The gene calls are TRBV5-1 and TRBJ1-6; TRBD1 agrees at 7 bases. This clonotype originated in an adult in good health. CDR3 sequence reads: CASSLMDRSSYNSPLHF. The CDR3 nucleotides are TGCGCCAGCAGCTTGATGGACAGGAGCTCCTATAATTCACCCCTCCACTTT.